These 16 T cell receptor beta chains came from one sample sequenced in a study of PD-1 blockade in classical Hodgkin lymphoma. TCRdb's copy holds only in-frame clones and misses some; the assay was immunoSEQ multiplex PCR. The table records fewer than 40,000 clones, 80% to 90% of them present only once. As for time point: newly diagnosed, previously untreated cHL patient sample. By magnetic negative selection, CD4+ T cells were purified from thawed PBMCs. The sample was CD4+ T cells from blood. These TCRs come from a human donor with classical Hodgkin lymphoma.

The V gene is TRBV10-1, the J gene TRBJ2-1; possible D gene TRBD1, 5 bases. Germline V gene sequence: CDR1 WNHNN, CDR2 SYGVQD (reference sequence). The CDR3 has 11 amino acids. Trimming left V 5 bases short and J 7 bases short, with 6 bases between. The chain's CDR3 is CASSRGNEQFF. The CDR3 DNA is TGCGCCAGCAGTAGGGGAAATGAGCAGTTCTTC.

DNA of the CDR3: TGTGCCAGCAGCTTAGGGGGCGGGAGTGAGACCCAGTACTTC. It codes for CASSLGGGSETQYF. The J gene is TRBJ2-5, the V gene TRBV7-9; 7 nucleotides line up with TRBD2. Germline V gives CDR1 SEHNR, CDR2 FQNEAQ (reference sequence). The CDR3 has 14 residues. With 1 base clipped from V and 5 bases from J, the junction kept 4 bases outside the gene matches.

The chain employs TRBV9 and TRBJ2-1, with a possible D match to TRBD1 (5 bases). CDR1 is SGDLS and CDR2 is YYNGEE in the germline V gene. V lost 4 bases, J lost 9 bases, and 17 bases lay in between. The CDR3 extends over 14 amino acids. The CDR3 protein is CASSSRLGQGEQFF. For the CDR3, the DNA is TGTGCCAGCAGCTCCCGACTGGGCCAGGGTGAGCAGTTCTTC.

This sequence joins TRBV6-6 and TRBJ2-7; D might be TRBD1 (5 bases). The CDR3 consists of 14 residues. Germline assignment: CDR1 MNHNY and CDR2 SVGAGI (reference sequence). V shed 5 bases and J shed 4 bases, with 15 bases lying between them. CDR3 region: CASSTDPGFYEQYF. In DNA, the CDR3 is TGTGCCAGCAGTACCGACCCAGGGTTTTACGAGCAGTACTTC.

The chain carries TRBV5-6 and TRBJ1-2; D unresolved. The CDR3 totals 13 residues. The ends were cut back, 9 bases at V and 7 bases at J, with 19 bases in the middle. Germline CDR1 SGHDT, CDR2 YYEEEE. Here the CDR3 reads CATSFRIPLGYTF. DNA of the CDR3: TGTGCCACCAGTTTTAGGATTCCACTTGGCTACACCTTC.

CDR3 DNA sequence: TGTGCCAGCAGCCACATACTAGCGGGGCGAAACAATGAGCAGTTCTTC. It codes for CASSHILAGRNNEQFF. This chain links TRBV4-2 with TRBJ2-1; 10 positions match TRBD2. Germline CDR1 and CDR2: LGHNA and YNFKEQ. The CDR3 runs 16 residues. V dropped 3 bases and J dropped 5; count of bases not matched to a gene: 7.

The V call is TRBV7-9, the J call TRBJ2-7; D not certain. Germline values: CDR1 SEHNR, CDR2 FQNEAQ (reference sequence). Deletions cut 3 bases from V and 2 bases from J, with 8 bases between. This CDR3 contains 13 residues. The CDR3 sequence: CASSFAGTYEQYF. CDR3 coding DNA: TGTGCCAGCAGCTTCGCAGGTACCTACGAGCAGTACTTC.

The J gene is TRBJ2-3, the V gene TRBV7-9; TRBD2 matches at 8 bases. This CDR3 region has 15 residues. Germline V gene sequence: CDR1 SEHNR, CDR2 FQNEAQ (reference sequence). Trimming removed 5 bases from V and 5 bases from J; junction bases left unmatched: 9. The CDR3: CASSASTSVRDTQYF. The CDR3, as DNA: TGTGCCAGCAGCGCCTCGACTAGCGTTAGAGATACGCAGTATTTT.

This clone has only one observation. The chain links TRBV7-2 to TRBJ2-3; the D is unclear. The CDR3 consists of 12 residues. Germline CDR1 SGHTA, CDR2 FQGNSA. Between the trimmed V and J ends, which lost 5 bases and 6 bases, there was a span of 9 bases. CDR3: CASSARADTQYF. CDR3 nucleotides: TGTGCCAGCAGCGCTAGGGCGGATACGCAGTATTTT.

The J gene is TRBJ1-1, the V gene TRBV6-1, with TRBD1 matching 7 bases. Germline CDR1 and CDR2: MNHNS and SASEGT. The CDR3 runs 15 residues. V shed 3 bases and J 0 bases; nucleotides not matched to a gene: 4. The CDR3 DNA follows: TGTGCCAGCAGTGATATGGGACAGATGAACACTGAAGCTTTCTTT. Translation: CASSDMGQMNTEAFF.

This chain uses TRBV13 with TRBJ1-1; TRBD1 is a possible D gene (5 bases). CDR3 length: 15 amino acids. V lost 4 bases and J 2 bases, leaving 14 bases between the germline ends. The germline V gene encodes CDR1 PRHDT and CDR2 FYEKMQ (reference sequence). The DNA of the CDR3 is TGTGCCAGCAGCTCAACCGGGCAGGGAAACACTGAAGCTTTCTTT. It translates to CASSSTGQGNTEAFF.

This clone has a single count. The chain employs TRBV21-1 and TRBJ2-7; TRBD1, the table's D call, lacks a check against the DNA. TRBV21-1 is assigned pseudogene status. The CDR3 loop spans 16 amino acids. Here the CDR3 DNA reads TGTGCCAGCAGCAGGACACAGGGAAGCCCTGAATACGAGCAGTACTTC. This encodes CASSRTQGSPEYEQYF.

This chain uses TRBV10-3 with TRBJ2-2; D is unresolved. CDR1 and CDR2 from the germline V gene are ENHRY and SYGVKD. With 5 bases removed from V and 3 bases from J, the gap between germline ends came to 7 bases. This CDR3 contains 13 residues. The CDR3 DNA sequence: TGTGCCATCAGTCCAGGATACACCGGGGAGCTGTTTTTT. This codes for CAISPGYTGELFF.

CDR3 DNA sequence: TGTGCCAGCAGTCCCGTCGGGGTAGCCAAAAACATTCAGTACTTC. Its translation: CASSPVGVAKNIQYF. The chain combines TRBV27 with TRBJ2-4; possible D gene TRBD2, 5 bases. Deletions cut 5 bases from V and 0 bases from J, with 11 bases between. CDR1 and CDR2 from the germline V gene are MNHEY and SMNVEV (reference sequence). The CDR3 is 15 residues long.

The CDR3 here is CASRGSDTQYF. CDR3 nucleotides: TGTGCCAGCCGGGGATCAGATACGCAGTATTTT. The V call is TRBV18, the J call TRBJ2-3; D may be TRBD2 (5 bases). The CDR3 runs 11 residues. Trimming took off 8 bases at V and 4 bases at J, with 7 bases between the two ends. CDR1 is KGHSH and CDR2 is LQKENI in the germline V gene.

V gene TRBV10-3 combines with J gene TRBJ2-7, with 10 bases that match TRBD1. The V segment lost 6 bases and the J segment 5 bases; nucleotides outside the gene matches: 7. There are 14 residues in the CDR3. The germline CDR1 and CDR2 sequences are ENHRY and SYGVKD. The CDR3 sequence is CAISTGTGDDEQYF. The CDR3 region has the DNA TGTGCCATCAGCACCGGGACAGGGGACGACGAGCAGTACTTC.